The source of this T cell receptor (beta chain) is a study of vaccination and CD4 T cells after COVID-19. The table lists this clonotype with a count of one. TCRdb fed the PCR reads into MiXCR, producing one record per CDR3 protein. The table includes around 16,000 distinct CDR3 sequences, around 66% detected once. Germline CDR1 MGHDK, CDR2 SYGVNS. V lost 2 bases to trimming and J lost 0 bases, with 14 bases between them. The CDR3 length is 17 residues. The receptor's source is a human donor who had recovered from COVID-19. The genes are TRBV25-1 and TRBJ1-5; D is possibly TRBD1 (5 bases). The sequencing here drew on CD4+ T cells from blood, taken after SARS-CoV-2 vaccination. CDR3 in DNA: TGTGCCAGCAGTGAAGGGTCAGGGACCCTTAGCAATCAGCCCCAGCATTTT. Protein: CASSEGSGTLSNQPQHF.